Shown below are 16 T cell receptor beta chains from a single sample sequenced in a study of T cell changes during pregnancy in multiple sclerosis. Measured with immunoSEQ multiplex PCR; TCRdb has only the in-frame clones, and not every one. The sample has 35,000 to 40,000 clones; around 90% are singletons. The material was CD8+ T cells from peripheral blood mononuclear cells, obtained in the third trimester of pregnancy. These receptors all come from a female donor with multiple sclerosis, enrolled in a pregnancy study.

This sequence joins TRBV4-1 and TRBJ2-7; TRBD2 might be the D (5 bases). Per the germline V gene, CDR1 is MGHRA and CDR2 is YSYEKL. Trimming stripped 4 bases from V and 3 bases from J, with 16 bases between. The CDR3 is 15 residues long. The CDR3 coding sequence is TGCGCCAGCAGCCCCGCGTTTAGCGAGGTCTACGAGCAGTACTTC. Encoded protein: CASSPAFSEVYEQYF.

The chain employs TRBV7-8 and TRBJ2-1; maybe TRBD1 (6 bases). The germline gives CDR1 SGHVS, CDR2 FQNEAQ. Trimming shortened V by 5 bases and J by 8 bases, and 16 bases separated the two germline ends. The CDR3 spans 14 residues. The CDR3 loop reads CASSPGDGQYEQFF. CDR3 nucleotides: TGTGCCAGCAGCCCAGGGGATGGACAGTATGAGCAGTTCTTC.

CDR3 amino acids: CASSNTNRNTGELFF. DNA of the CDR3: TGTGCCAGCAGCAATACCAACAGGAACACCGGGGAGCTGTTTTTT. V and J are TRBV7-9 and TRBJ2-2; D ambiguous. CDR1 and CDR2 from the germline V gene are SEHNR and FQNEAQ (reference sequence). The V end lost 5 bases, the J end lost 1 base, and 11 bases lay between the germline ends. The CDR3 extends over 15 amino acids. Using reference TRBV7-9 and TRBJ2-2 for the parts outside the CDR3, the full variable domain is DTGVSQNPRHKITKRGQNVTFRCDPISEHNRLYWYRQTLGQGPEFLTYFQNEAQLEKSRLLSDRFSAERPKGSFSTLEIQRTEQGDSAMYLCASSNTNRNTGELFFGEGSRLTVL.

The CDR3 coding sequence is TGTGCCAGCAGCTTAGGAACAGGGGGAAAGGAAGCTTTCTTT. It is translated as CASSLGTGGKEAFF. The chain recombines TRBV7-6 with TRBJ1-1, with 8 bases aligning to TRBD1. CDR1 is SGHVS, CDR2 FNYEAQ, per germline. The CDR3 loop spans 14 amino acids. The junction had 6 bases not matched to a gene; V was cut back by 1 base and J by 8 bases.

The chain is built from TRBV5-6 and TRBJ1-2; no clear D gene. Between the trimmed V and J ends, which lost 2 bases and 2 bases, there was a span of 10 bases. CDR1 and CDR2 from the germline V gene are SGHDT and YYEEEE. The length of the CDR3 is 14 residues. The CDR3 region is CASSFGVSNYGYTF. The CDR3 coding sequence is TGTGCCAGCAGCTTCGGGGTCAGCAACTATGGCTACACCTTC.

J is TRBJ2-7 and V is TRBV27, with 8 bases aligning to TRBD1. V lost 4 bases to trimming and J lost 0 bases; unmatched junction nucleotides: 2. The CDR3 consists of 14 residues. Germline CDR1 reads MNHEY; CDR2 reads SMNVEV (reference sequence). In nucleotides, the CDR3 is TGTGCCAGCAGTTACAGGGGGTTCTCCTACGAGCAGTACTTC. Translating it yields CASSYRGFSYEQYF.

V and J are TRBV15 and TRBJ2-5; 8 bases match TRBD1. V was pared by 10 bases and J by 3 bases, with 4 bases of the junction left unmatched. Germline V gene data show CDR1 as LNHNV and CDR2 as YYDKDF (reference sequence). The CDR3 is 12 amino acids. The CDR3 DNA reads as TGTGCCATCCAGACAGGGGAAGAGACCCAGTACTTC. Protein sequence: CAIQTGEETQYF. Filled out from reference TRBV15 and TRBJ2-5, the complete variable domain reads DAMVIQNPRYQVTQFGKPVTLSCSQTLNHNVMYWYQQKSSQAPKLLFHYYDKDFNNEADTPDNFQSRRPNTSFCFLDIRSPGLGDTAMYLCAIQTGEETQYFGPGTRLLVL.

This clone has more than one count but fewer than ten. The chain combines TRBV11-2 with TRBJ2-7, with a weak D call TRBD2 (6 bases). The CDR3 runs to 14 residues. The V gene lost 5 bases and the J gene lost 2 bases, with 13 bases spanning the gap. Germline-derived CDR1 and CDR2 are SGHAT and FQNNGV. The CDR3: CASSPGLGTYEQYF. The CDR3 bases are TGTGCCAGCAGCCCGGGACTCGGCACCTACGAGCAGTACTTC. Looking up the rest from reference TRBV11-2 and TRBJ2-7 gives the full variable domain: EAGVAQSPRYKIIEKRQSVAFWCNPISGHATLYWYQQILGQGPKLLIQFQNNGVVDDSQLPKDRFSAERLKGVDSTLKIQPAKLEDSAVYLCASSPGLGTYEQYFGPGTRLTVT.

The chain joins TRBV5-5 to TRBJ1-3; 10 nucleotides align to TRBD1. Germline CDR1 reads SGHKS; CDR2 reads YYEKEE (reference sequence). The CDR3 length is 15 residues. Trimming removed 3 bases from V and 3 bases from J; junction bases left unmatched: 3. The CDR3 DNA follows: TGTGCCAGCAGCTGGGGACAGGGGAGTGGAAACACCATATATTTT. Protein sequence: CASSWGQGSGNTIYF.

J is TRBJ2-1 and V is TRBV30, with D unclear. Trimming removed 4 bases from V and 2 bases from J, with 6 bases in between. This CDR3 comprises 12 residues. The germline V gene has CDR1 GTSNPN and CDR2 SVGIG (reference sequence). For the CDR3, the DNA is TGTGCCTGGAATCCAGCCTACAATGAGCAGTTCTTC. Translated, it gives CAWNPAYNEQFF.

The chain carries TRBV4-3 and TRBJ2-7; D is possibly TRBD2 (5 bases). CDR3 length: 13 amino acids. Germline V gene sequence: CDR1 LGHNA, CDR2 YSLEER. The ends were cut back, 1 base at V and 2 bases at J, with 6 bases in the middle. CDR3 sequence: CASSQVGAYEQYF. In DNA, the CDR3 is TGCGCCAGCAGCCAAGTCGGGGCCTACGAGCAGTACTTC.

This clone was observed at least ten times. The J gene is TRBJ2-1, the V gene TRBV6-1, with TRBD2 identical over 7 bases. The CDR3 length is 15 residues. V shed 1 base, J shed 0 bases, and the junction held 0 bases outside the gene matches. Germline V gene lookup returns CDR1 MNHNS and CDR2 SASEGT. CDR3 sequence: CASSEGGGSYNEQFF. As DNA, the CDR3 is TGTGCCAGCAGTGAAGGGGGGGGCTCCTACAATGAGCAGTTCTTC.

V and J are TRBV19 and TRBJ1-1; 8 nucleotides line up with TRBD1. This CDR3 is 13 amino acids long. With 10 bases clipped from V and 3 bases from J, the junction kept 7 bases outside the gene matches. The V gene's germline CDR1 is LNHDA and CDR2 SQIVND (reference sequence). The DNA for the CDR3 is TGTGCCACTTGGACAGGGATGGACACTGAAGCTTTCTTT. Translation gives CATWTGMDTEAFF.

This rearrangement joins TRBV27 to TRBJ2-7, with TRBD2 as a possible D gene (6 bases). The CDR3 is made up of 15 amino acids. Trimming shortened V by 5 bases and J by 0 bases, and 14 bases separated the two germline ends. Per the germline V gene, CDR1 is MNHEY and CDR2 is SMNVEV (reference sequence). The CDR3 protein is CASSRGATISYEQYF. The CDR3 DNA follows: TGTGCCAGCAGTCGCGGGGCAACAATCTCCTACGAGCAGTACTTC.

The chain recombines TRBV7-9 with TRBJ2-3; 11 bases map to TRBD2. The CDR3 spans 16 residues. Germline CDR1 reads SEHNR; CDR2 reads FQNEAQ (reference sequence). Trimming cost V 4 bases and J 2 bases; bases outside gene matches: 5. CDR3 residues: CASSSLAGGLTDTQYF. The CDR3 nucleotides read TGTGCCAGCAGCTCCTTAGCGGGAGGGCTCACAGATACGCAGTATTTT.

The chain employs TRBV13 and TRBJ2-3, with D perhaps matching TRBD2 (6 bases). The CDR3 totals 15 residues. Germline V CDR1 and CDR2: PRHDT, FYEKMQ (reference sequence). V lost 7 bases and J lost 2, with 16 bases in between. CDR3 DNA sequence: TGTGCCAGCACCACGGGAGACGTGGACACAGATACGCAGTATTTT. Translated, it gives CASTTGDVDTDTQYF.